The present T cell receptor beta chain was sequenced within a study of glioma-infiltrating T cells after dendritic cell vaccination. Study background: Dendritic cells derived from monocytes and pulsed with autologous tumor lysate formed the vaccine.

Libraries were prepared by immunoSEQ multiplex PCR; TCRdb keeps only in-frame clonotypes and omits some of them. The data show some 73,000 clones, with roughly 80% seen just once and 2% to 2.5% held by the top ten. The CDR3 consists of 15 residues. The ends lost 6 bases at V and 0 bases at J; junction bases unmatched: 2. Germline lookup yields CDR1 MNHEY and CDR2 SVGAGI. This chain connects TRBV6-5 to TRBJ2-7, with 13 bases fitting TRBD2. The receptor was isolated from a human donor with glioblastoma. Source: blood, taken before dendritic cell vaccination. This CDR3 is CASRRTSGGSYEQYF. For the CDR3, the DNA is TGTGCCAGCAGACGGACTAGCGGGGGCTCCTACGAGCAGTACTTC.